The rows below give T cell receptor beta chains drawn from one sample of a study of cytomegalovirus exposure and HLA in healthy donors. Profiled with immunoSEQ multiplex PCR; TCRdb holds only in-frame clones, not every one. The repertoire holds tens of thousands of clones, 75% to 85% seen once, with 6.5% in the top ten. What was sequenced was PBMCs. The source is a human donor in good health. The CDR3 runs from the conserved cysteine through the conserved F or W. D genes are given only for firm matches. The size field is filled for only some rows; it gives once, few, many or a size class.

TRBD1,TRBV7-6,TRBJ1-3,few,TGTGCCAGCAGCTTAGCAGGGGGCTTCATTGGAAACACCATATATTTT,CASSLAGGFIGNTIYF
NA,TRBV18,TRBJ1-1,few,TGTGCCAGCTCACCTGGGCAGAACACTGAAGCTTTCTTT,CASSPGQNTEAFF
NA,TRBV7-3,TRBJ2-7,once,TGTGCCAGCAGCCCAGACCCGGGACTCATCTACGAGCAGTACTTC,CASSPDPGLIYEQYF
TRBD2,TRBV2,TRBJ2-1,few,TGTGCCAGCAGTGCGACTAGCGGAGCCTACAATGAGCAGTTCTTC,CASSATSGAYNEQFF
NA,TRBV19,TRBJ1-6,NA,TGTGCCAGTAGCAAATGGGAGAATAATTCACCCCTCCACTTT,CASSKWENNSPLHF
NA,TRBV7-8,TRBJ1-1,NA,TGTGCCAGCAGCTCTTGGGACACCTTGAACACTGAAGCTTTCTTT,CASSSWDTLNTEAFF
TRBD1,TRBV29-1,TRBJ1-2,NA,TGCAGCGTCCCGAGAGGGACAGCGGCCGGGGGCTACACCTTC,CSVPRGTAAGGYTF
TRBD1,TRBV27,TRBJ1-2,NA,TGTGCCAGCAGTTTATCCGCAAGGGACAGGGGTTTACTGTACATCTATGGCTACACCTTC,CASSLSARDRGLLYIYGYTF
TRBD1,TRBV5-1,TRBJ2-1,once,TGCGCCAGCAGCTCTTCCCGACAGGGGAGGAATGAGCAGTTCTTC,CASSSSRQGRNEQFF
NA,TRBV7-3,TRBJ2-3,NA,TGTGCCAGCAGCTTCGCGAGTTCCACAGATACGCAGTATTTT,CASSFASSTDTQYF
NA,TRBV19,TRBJ1-1,NA,TGTGCCAGTAGTATAGGTGGGGTAGGGGGGAACACTGAAGCTTTCTTT,CASSIGGVGGNTEAFF
TRBD1,TRBV18,TRBJ1-5,NA,TGTGCCAGCTCACCGACAGGGGGACTACGGAATCAGCCCCAGCATTTT,CASSPTGGLRNQPQHF
TRBD2,TRBV7-2,TRBJ2-3,NA,TGTGCCAGCAGCTTAGGCGGGTCCGGGGGGACAGATACGCAGTATTTT,CASSLGGSGGTDTQYF
NA,TRBV14,TRBJ1-1,NA,TGTGCCAGCAGTTACGCCAGGGCTGGGACTGAAGCTTTCTTT,CASSYARAGTEAFF
TRBD1,TRBV19,TRBJ1-3,NA,TGTGCCAGTAGTCACAGGGGAACTGGAAACACCATATATTTT,CASSHRGTGNTIYF
NA,TRBV5-1,TRBJ1-1,NA,TGCGCCAGCAGCCCAGAATCGGGTACTGAAGCTTTCTTT,CASSPESGTEAFF
NA,TRBV7-3,TRBJ1-6,NA,TGTGCCAGCAGTGGAGGGGGGGGCTATAATTCACCCCTCCACTTT,CASSGGGGYNSPLHF
NA,TRBV29-1,TRBJ1-2,NA,TGCAGCCACGGGGGGGCCGACTATGGCTACCCCTTC,CSHGGADYGYPF
NA,TRBV9,TRBJ2-2,NA,TGTGCCAGCAGCGACAGAAGGCTGGGCACCGGGGAGCTGTTTTTT,CASSDRRLGTGELFF
NA,TRBV9,TRBJ2-2,few,TGTGCCAGCAGCCCCAGGACTGGCAACACCGGGGAGCTGTTTTTT,CASSPRTGNTGELFF